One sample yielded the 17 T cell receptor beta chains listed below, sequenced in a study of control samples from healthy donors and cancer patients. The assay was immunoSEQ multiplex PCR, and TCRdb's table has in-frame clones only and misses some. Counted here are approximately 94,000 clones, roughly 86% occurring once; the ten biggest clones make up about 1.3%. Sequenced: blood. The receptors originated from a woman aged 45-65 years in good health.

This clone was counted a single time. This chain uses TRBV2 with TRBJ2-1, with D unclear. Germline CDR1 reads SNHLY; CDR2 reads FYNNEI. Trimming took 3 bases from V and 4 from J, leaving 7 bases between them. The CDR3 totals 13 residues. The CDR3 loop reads CASSDTGYNEQFF. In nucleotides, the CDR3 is TGTGCCAGCAGTGATACGGGTTACAATGAGCAGTTCTTC.

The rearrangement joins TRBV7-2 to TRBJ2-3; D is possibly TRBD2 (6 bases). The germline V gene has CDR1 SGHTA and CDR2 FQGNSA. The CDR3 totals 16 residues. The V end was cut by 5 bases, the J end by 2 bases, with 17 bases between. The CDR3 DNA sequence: TGTGCCAGCAGCCCATCGGGACTCCGTTTCACAGATACGCAGTATTTT. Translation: CASSPSGLRFTDTQYF.

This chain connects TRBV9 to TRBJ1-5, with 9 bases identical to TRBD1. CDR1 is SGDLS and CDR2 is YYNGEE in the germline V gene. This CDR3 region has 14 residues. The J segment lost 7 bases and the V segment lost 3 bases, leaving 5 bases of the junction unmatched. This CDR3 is CASSAPGQGQPQHF. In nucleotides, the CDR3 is TGTGCCAGCAGCGCTCCGGGACAGGGCCAGCCCCAGCATTTT.

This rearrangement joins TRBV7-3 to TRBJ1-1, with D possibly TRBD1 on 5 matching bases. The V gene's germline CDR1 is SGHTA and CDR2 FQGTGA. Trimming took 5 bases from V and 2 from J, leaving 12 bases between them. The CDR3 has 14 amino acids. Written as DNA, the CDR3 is TGTGCCAGCAGCGCTACAGGCTTCAACACTGAAGCTTTCTTT. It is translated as CASSATGFNTEAFF. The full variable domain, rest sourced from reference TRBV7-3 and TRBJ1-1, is GAGVSQTPSNKVTEKGKYVELRCDPISGHTALYWYRQSLGQGPEFLIYFQGTGAADDSGLPNDRFFAVRPEGSVSTLKIQRTERGDSAVYLCASSATGFNTEAFFGQGTRLTVV.

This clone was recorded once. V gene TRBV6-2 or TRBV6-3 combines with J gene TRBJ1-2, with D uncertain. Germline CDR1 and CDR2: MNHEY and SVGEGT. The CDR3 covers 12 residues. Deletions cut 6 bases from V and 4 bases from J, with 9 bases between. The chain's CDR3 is CASSWYTYGYTF. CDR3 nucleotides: TGTGCCAGCAGCTGGTACACCTATGGCTACACCTTC.

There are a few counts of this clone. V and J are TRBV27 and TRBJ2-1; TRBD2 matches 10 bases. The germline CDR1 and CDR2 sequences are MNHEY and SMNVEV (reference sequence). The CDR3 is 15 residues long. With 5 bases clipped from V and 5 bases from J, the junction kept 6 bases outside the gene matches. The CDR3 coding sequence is TGTGCCAGCAGTCCCATAGCGGGGGGTCACAATGAGCAGTTCTTC. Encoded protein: CASSPIAGGHNEQFF.

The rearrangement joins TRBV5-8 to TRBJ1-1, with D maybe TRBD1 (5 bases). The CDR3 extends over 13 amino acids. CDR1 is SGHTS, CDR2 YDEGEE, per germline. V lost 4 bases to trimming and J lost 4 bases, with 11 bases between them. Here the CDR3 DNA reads TGTGCCAGCAGCCGTTGGAGGGGCACTGAAGCTTTCTTT. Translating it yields CASSRWRGTEAFF.

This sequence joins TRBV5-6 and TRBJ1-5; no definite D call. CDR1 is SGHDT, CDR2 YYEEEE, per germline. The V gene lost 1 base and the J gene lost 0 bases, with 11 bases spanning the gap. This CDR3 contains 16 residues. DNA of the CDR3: TGTGCCAGCAGCTTGCGGGCAGGCTATAGCAATCAGCCCCAGCATTTT. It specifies CASSLRAGYSNQPQHF. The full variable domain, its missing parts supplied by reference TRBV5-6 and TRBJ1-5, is DAGVTQSPTHLIKTRGQQVTLRCSPKSGHDTVSWYQQALGQGPQFIFQYYEEEERQRGNFPDRFSGHQFPNYSSELNVNALLLGDSALYLCASSLRAGYSNQPQHFGDGTRLSIL.

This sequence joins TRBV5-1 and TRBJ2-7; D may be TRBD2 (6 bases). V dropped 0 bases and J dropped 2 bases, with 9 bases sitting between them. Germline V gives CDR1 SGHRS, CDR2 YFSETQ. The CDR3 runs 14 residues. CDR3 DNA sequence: TGCGCCAGCAGCTTGGGGCCGGGGGCCTACGAGCAGTACTTC. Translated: CASSLGPGAYEQYF.

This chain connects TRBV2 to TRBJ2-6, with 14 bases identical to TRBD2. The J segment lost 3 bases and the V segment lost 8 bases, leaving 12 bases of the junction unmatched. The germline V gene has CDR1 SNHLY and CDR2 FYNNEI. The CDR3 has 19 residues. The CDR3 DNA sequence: TGTGCCAGCCAGAGGGAATCCGGGACTAGCGGGGGTGGGGCCAACGTCCTGACTTTC. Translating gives CASQRESGTSGGGANVLTF.

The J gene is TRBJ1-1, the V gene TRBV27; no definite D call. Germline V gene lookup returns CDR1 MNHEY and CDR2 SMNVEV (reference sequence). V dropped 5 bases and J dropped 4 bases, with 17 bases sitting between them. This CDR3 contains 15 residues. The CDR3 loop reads CASSPRWARGTEAFF. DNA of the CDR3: TGTGCCAGCAGTCCCCGGTGGGCAAGAGGCACTGAAGCTTTCTTT.

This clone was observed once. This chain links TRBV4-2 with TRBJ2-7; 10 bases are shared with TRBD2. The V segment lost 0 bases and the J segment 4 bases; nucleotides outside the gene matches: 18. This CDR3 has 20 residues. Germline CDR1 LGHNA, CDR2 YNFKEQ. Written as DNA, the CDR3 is TGTGCCAGCAGCCAAGATGGAGTTGGGGCTAGCGGGAGAGTAGCGTACGAGCAGTACTTC. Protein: CASSQDGVGASGRVAYEQYF.

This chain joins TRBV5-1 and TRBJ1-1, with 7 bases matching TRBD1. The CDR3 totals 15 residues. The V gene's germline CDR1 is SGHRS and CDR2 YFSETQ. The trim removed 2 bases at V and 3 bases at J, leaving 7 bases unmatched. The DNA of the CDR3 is TGCGCCAGCAGCTTACGACAGGGACAAGACACTGAAGCTTTCTTT. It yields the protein CASSLRQGQDTEAFF.

DNA for the CDR3: TGTGCCAGCAATCCAGGGGTTCAGCCCCAGCATTTT. Its protein product is CASNPGVQPQHF. The gene calls are TRBV6-6 and TRBJ1-5; a possible D gene is TRBD1 (6 bases). This CDR3 is built from 12 residues. The germline gives CDR1 MNHNY, CDR2 SVGAGI (reference sequence). The ends were cut back, 7 bases at V and 6 bases at J, with 10 bases in the middle.

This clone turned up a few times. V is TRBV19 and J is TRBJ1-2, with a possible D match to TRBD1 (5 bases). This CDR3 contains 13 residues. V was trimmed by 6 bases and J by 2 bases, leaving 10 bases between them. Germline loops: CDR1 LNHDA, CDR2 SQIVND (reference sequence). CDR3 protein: CASRVQENYGYTF. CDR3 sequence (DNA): TGTGCCAGTAGAGTACAGGAAAACTATGGCTACACCTTC.

The chain's CDR3 is CASSLVRHTEAFF. The CDR3 bases are TGTGCCAGCAGTTTGGTCAGACACACTGAAGCTTTCTTT. The gene calls are TRBV12-3 or TRBV12-4 and TRBJ1-1; D is unresolved. The CDR3 sequence is 13 residues long. Trimming stripped 3 bases from V and 3 bases from J, with 8 bases between.

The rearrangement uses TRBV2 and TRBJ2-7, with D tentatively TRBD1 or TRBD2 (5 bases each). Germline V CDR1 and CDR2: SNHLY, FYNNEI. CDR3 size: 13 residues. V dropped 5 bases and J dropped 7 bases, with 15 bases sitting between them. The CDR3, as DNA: TGTGCCAGCAGTCCGCTAGCCGCAGGGGAGCAGTACTTC. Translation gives CASSPLAAGEQYF.